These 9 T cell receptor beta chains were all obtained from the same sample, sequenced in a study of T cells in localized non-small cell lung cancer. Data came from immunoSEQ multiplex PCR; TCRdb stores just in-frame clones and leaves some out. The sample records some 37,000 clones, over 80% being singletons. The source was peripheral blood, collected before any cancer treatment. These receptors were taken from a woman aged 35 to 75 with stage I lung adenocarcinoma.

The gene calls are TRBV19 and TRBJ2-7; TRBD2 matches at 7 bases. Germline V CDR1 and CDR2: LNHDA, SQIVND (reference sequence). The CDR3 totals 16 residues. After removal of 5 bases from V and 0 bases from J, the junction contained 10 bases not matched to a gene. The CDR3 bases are TGTGCCAGTAGTCCTCCCGGTACTAGCGTCTCCTACGAGCAGTACTTC. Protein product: CASSPPGTSVSYEQYF.

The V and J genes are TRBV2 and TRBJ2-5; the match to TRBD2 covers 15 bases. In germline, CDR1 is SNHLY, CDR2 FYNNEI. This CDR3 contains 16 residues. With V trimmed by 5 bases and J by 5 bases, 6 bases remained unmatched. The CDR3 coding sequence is TGTGCCAGCAGTCGAGGACTAGCGGGAGGGAGGGAGACCCAGTACTTC. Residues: CASSRGLAGGRETQYF.

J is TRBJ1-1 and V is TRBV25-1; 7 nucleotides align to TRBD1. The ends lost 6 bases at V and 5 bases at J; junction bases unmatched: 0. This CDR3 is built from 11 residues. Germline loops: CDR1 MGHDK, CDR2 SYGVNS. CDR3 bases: TGTGCCAGCAGGACAGGGACTGAAGCTTTCTTT. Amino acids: CASRTGTEAFF.

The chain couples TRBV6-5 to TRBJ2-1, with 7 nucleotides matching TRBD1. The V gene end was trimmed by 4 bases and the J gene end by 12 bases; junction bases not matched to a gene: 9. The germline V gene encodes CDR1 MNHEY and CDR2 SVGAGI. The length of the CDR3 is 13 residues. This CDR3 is CASSSFTGERQFF. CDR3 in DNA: TGTGCCAGCAGTTCGTTTACAGGGGAAAGGCAGTTCTTC.

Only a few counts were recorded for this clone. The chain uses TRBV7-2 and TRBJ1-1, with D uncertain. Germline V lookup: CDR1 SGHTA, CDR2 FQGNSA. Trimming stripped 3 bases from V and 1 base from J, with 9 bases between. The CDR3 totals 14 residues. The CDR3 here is CASSFPTPNTEAFF. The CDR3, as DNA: TGTGCCAGCAGCTTTCCGACCCCGAACACTGAAGCTTTCTTT. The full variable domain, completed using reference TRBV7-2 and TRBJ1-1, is GAGVSQSPSNKVTEKGKDVELRCDPISGHTALYWYRQSLGQGLEFLIYFQGNSAPDKSGLPSDRFSAERTGGSVSTLTIQRTQQEDSAVYLCASSFPTPNTEAFFGQGTRLTVV.

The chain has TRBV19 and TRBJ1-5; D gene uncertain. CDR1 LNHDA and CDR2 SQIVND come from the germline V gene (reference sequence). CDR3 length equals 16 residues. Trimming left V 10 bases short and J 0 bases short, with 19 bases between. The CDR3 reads CATTTGRVLSNQPQHF. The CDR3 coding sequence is TGTGCCACTACGACCGGGAGGGTCCTTAGCAATCAGCCCCAGCATTTT. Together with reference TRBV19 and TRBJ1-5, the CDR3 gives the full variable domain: DGGITQSPKYLFRKEGQNVTLSCEQNLNHDAMYWYRQDPGQGLRLIYYSQIVNDFQKGDIAEGYSVSREKKESFPLTVTSAQKNPTAFYLCATTTGRVLSNQPQHFGDGTRLSIL.

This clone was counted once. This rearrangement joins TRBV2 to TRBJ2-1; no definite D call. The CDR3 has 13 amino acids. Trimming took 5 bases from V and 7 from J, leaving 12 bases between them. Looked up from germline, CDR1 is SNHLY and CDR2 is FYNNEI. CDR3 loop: CASSTEPGNEQFF. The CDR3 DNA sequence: TGTGCCAGCAGTACGGAGCCCGGGAATGAGCAGTTCTTC. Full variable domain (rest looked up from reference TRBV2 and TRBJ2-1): EPEVTQTPSHQVTQMGQEVILRCVPISNHLYFYWYRQILGQKVEFLVSFYNNEISEKSEIFDDQFSVERPDGSNFTLKIRSTKLEDSAMYFCASSTEPGNEQFFGPGTRLTVL.

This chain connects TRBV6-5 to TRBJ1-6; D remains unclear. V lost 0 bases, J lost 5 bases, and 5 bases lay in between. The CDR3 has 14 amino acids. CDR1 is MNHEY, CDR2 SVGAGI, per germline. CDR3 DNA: TGTGCCAGCAGTTACTCAGGGAATAATTCACCCCTCCACTTT. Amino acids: CASSYSGNNSPLHF.

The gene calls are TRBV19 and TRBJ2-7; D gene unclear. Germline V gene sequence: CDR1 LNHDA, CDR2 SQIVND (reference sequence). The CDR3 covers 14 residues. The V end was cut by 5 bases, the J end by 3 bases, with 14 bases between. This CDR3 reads CASSSSNSNYEQYF. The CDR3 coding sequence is TGTGCCAGTAGTTCCTCGAACAGCAACTACGAGCAGTACTTC.